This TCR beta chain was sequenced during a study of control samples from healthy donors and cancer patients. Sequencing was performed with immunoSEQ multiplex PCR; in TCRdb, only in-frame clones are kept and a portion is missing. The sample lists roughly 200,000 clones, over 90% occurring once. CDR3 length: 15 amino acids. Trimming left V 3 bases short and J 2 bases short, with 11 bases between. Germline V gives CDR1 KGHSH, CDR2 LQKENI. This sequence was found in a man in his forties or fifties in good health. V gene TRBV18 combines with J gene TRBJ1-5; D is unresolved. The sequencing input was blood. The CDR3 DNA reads TGTGCCAGCTCACCCTCGAACGGGGGCAATCAGCCCCAGCATTTT. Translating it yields CASSPSNGGNQPQHF.